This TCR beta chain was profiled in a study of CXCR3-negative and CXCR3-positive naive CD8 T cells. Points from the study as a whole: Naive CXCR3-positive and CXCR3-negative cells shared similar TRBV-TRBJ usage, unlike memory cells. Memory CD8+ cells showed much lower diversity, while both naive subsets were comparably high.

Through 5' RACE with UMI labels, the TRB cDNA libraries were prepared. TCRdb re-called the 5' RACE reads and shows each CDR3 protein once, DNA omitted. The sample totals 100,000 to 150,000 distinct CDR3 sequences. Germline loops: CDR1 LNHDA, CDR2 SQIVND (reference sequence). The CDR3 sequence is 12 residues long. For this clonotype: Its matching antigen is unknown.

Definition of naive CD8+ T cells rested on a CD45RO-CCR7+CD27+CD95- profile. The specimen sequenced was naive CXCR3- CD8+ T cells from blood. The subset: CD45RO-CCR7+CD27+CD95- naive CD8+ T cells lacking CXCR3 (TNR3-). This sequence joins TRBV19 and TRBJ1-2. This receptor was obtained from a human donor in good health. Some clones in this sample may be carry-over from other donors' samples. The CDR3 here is CASTGLNYGYTF.